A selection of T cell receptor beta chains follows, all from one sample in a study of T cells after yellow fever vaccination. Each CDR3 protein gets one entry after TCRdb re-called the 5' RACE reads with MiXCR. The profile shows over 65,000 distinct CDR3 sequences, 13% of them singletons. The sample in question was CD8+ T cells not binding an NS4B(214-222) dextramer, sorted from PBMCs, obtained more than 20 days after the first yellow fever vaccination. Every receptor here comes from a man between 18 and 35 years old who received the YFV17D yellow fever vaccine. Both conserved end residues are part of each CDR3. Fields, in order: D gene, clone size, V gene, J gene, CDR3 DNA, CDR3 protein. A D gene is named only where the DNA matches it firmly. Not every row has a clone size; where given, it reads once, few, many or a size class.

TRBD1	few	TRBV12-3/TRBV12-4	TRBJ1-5	TGTGCCAGCAGTTCCGACAGGGGGCCCCAGCATTTT	CASSSDRGPQHF
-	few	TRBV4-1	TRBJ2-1	TGCGCCAGCAGCCAAGGACAGGGAGGAACCTACAATGAGCAGTTCTTC	CASSQGQGGTYNEQFF
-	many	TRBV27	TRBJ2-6	TGTGCCAGCAAGAATTCCTCTGGGGCCAACGTCCTGACTTTC	CASKNSSGANVLTF
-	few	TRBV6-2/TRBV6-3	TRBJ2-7	TGTGCCAGCAGTTACCAGGCAGGGAGCTACTACGAGCAGTACTTC	CASSYQAGSYYEQYF
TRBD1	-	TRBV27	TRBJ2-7	TGTGCCAGCAGTCTCCGGGACAGGGACGAGCAGTACTTC	CASSLRDRDEQYF
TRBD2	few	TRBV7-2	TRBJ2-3	TGTGCCAGCAGAGTAGCGGGGGCACAAGATACGCAGTATTTT	CASRVAGAQDTQYF
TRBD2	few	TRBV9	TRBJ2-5	TGTGCCAGCAGCGTAGCCCCGGGACTAGCGAAAGAGACCCAGTACTTC	CASSVAPGLAKETQYF
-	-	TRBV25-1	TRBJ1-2	TGTGCCAGCAAGGAGGGGCACGGCTACACCTTC	CASKEGHGYTF
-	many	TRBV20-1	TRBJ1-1	TGCAGTGCTGCACAGGTAGACACTGAAGCTTTCTTT	CSAAQVDTEAFF
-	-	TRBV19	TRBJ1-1	TGTGCCAGTAGTGCAAGGTCGGGAGCTTTCTTT	CASSARSGAFF
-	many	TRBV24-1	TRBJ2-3	TGTGCCACCAGTGGAGGGGAGCACACAGATACGCAGTATTTT	CATSGGEHTDTQYF
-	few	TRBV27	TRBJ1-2	TGTGCCAGCAGTATTACCGGGACGGGGTGGCCCGATGGCTACACCTTC	CASSITGTGWPDGYTF
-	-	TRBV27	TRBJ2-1	TGTGCCAGCAGTCCCGTTGTCGCAGAAAACAATGAGCAGTTCTTC	CASSPVVAENNEQFF
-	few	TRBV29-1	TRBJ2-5	TGCAGCGTTTGGGCCTACTCGAGACCCCAAGAGACCCAGTACTTC	CSVWAYSRPQETQYF
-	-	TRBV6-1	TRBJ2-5	TGTGCCAGCAGTGAAGTTGGGGGAGCATTCCAAGAGACCCAGTACTTC	CASSEVGGAFQETQYF
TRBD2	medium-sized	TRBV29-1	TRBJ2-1	TGCAGCGTTGAAGCAACTAGCGGGGGGGCGAATGAGCAGTTCTTC	CSVEATSGGANEQFF
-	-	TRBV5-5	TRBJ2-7	TGTGCCAGCAGCTTGGTTCAGATACACTACGAGCAGTACTTC	CASSLVQIHYEQYF
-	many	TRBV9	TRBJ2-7	TGTGCCAGCAGCCCAGAGGCAGGGGTGTCGGGGTACGAGCAGTACTTC	CASSPEAGVSGYEQYF
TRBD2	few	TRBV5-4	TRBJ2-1	TGTGCCAGCAGCTGGAGGCTAGCGGGGGTTGAGCAGTTCTTC	CASSWRLAGVEQFF
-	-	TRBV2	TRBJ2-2	TGTGCCAGCCGACGGCTAGTCGGCACCGGGGAGCTGTTTTTT	CASRRLVGTGELFF
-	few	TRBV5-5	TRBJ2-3	TGTGCCAGCAGCCGCGGACCCAGACTTCCAGATACGCAGTATTTT	CASSRGPRLPDTQYF
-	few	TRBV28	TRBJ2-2	TGTGCCAGCAGTGCCTACACCGGGGAGCTGTTTTTT	CASSAYTGELFF
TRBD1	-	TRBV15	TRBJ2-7	TGTGCCACCAGCAGGTTTACAGGGGTCTACGAGCAGTACTTC	CATSRFTGVYEQYF
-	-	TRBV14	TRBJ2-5	TGTGCCAGCAGCGTAGGTGGGGAGACCCAGTACTTC	CASSVGGETQYF
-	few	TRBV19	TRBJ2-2	TGTGCCAGTAGTATAGTGCCCGGGGAGCTGTTTTTT	CASSIVPGELFF
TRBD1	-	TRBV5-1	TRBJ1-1	TGCGCCAGCAGCCAGGACAGGGGAGCTTTCTTT	CASSQDRGAFF
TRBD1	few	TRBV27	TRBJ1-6	TGTGCCAGCAGTTTCGGACAGGAAAATTCACCCCTCCACTTT	CASSFGQENSPLHF
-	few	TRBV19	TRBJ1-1	TGTGCCAGTCTAAAGGGCGGATTACATGAAGCTTTCTTT	CASLKGGLHEAFF
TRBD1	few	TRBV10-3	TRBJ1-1	TGTGCCATCAGTGAGTACGACAGGGCAGTACGTACTGAAGCTTTCTTT	CAISEYDRAVRTEAFF
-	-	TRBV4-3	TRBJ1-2	TGCGCCAGCAGCCAAGATGCAGGGCCCCCTGAGGGCTACACCTTC	CASSQDAGPPEGYTF
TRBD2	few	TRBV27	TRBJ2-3	TGTGCCAGCACCCCTAGCGGAATCAGCACAGATACGCAGTATTTT	CASTPSGISTDTQYF
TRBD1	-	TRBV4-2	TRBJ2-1	TGTGCCAGCAGCCAAACTACAGGGGTTACGAATGAGCAGTTCTTC	CASSQTTGVTNEQFF
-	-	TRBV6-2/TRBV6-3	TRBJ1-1	TGTGCCAGCAGTCCCGGGACAGAAGCTTTCTTT	CASSPGTEAFF
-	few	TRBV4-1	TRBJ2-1	TGCGCCAGCAGCCTCGCCCCGGTCAATGAGCAGTTCTTC	CASSLAPVNEQFF
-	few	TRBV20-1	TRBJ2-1	TGCAGTGCTATACAAGACGGACCTCTTACTGAGCAGTTCTTC	CSAIQDGPLTEQFF
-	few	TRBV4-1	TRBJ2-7	TGCGCCAGCAGCCAAGTAATGTCCTACGAGCAGTACTTC	CASSQVMSYEQYF
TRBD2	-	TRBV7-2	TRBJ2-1	TGTGCCCGCAGCCCGCTGGGACTAGCGGGGGGTAATGAGCAGTTCTTC	CARSPLGLAGGNEQFF
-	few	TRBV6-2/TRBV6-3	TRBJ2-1	TGTGCCAGCAGTTACTCCAGGGGCTATGAGCAGTTCTTC	CASSYSRGYEQFF
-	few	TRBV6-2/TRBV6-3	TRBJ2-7	TGTGCCAGCAGGCGTGACGGAACCTACGAGCAGTACTTC	CASRRDGTYEQYF
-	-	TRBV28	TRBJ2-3	TGTGCCAGCACCGCCGTCAGGCTGGAAGATACGCAGTATTTT	CASTAVRLEDTQYF
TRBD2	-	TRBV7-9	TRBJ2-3	TGTGCCAGCAGCTTAGTGAGCGGGGGAGGCACAGATACGCAGTATTTT	CASSLVSGGGTDTQYF
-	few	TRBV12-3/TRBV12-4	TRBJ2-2	TGTGCCAGCAGTTTAGCGTCATACACCGGGGAGCTGTTTTTT	CASSLASYTGELFF
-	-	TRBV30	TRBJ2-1	TGTGCCTGGAGTTGGGGGAAGAATGAGCAGTTCTTC	CAWSWGKNEQFF
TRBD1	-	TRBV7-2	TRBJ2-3	TGTGCCAGCAGCTTAAGTCCAGGGGGACGTAGCACAGATACGCAGTATTTT	CASSLSPGGRSTDTQYF
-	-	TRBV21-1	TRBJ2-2	TGTGCCAGCAGCAAATACAGGACCGGGGAGCTGTTTTTT	CASSKYRTGELFF
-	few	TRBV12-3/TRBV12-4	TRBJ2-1	TGTGCCAGCAGTTTTGCAGGGGCCTACAATGAGCAGTTCTTC	CASSFAGAYNEQFF
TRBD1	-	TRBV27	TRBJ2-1	TGTGCCAGCAGTTTACAAGGACAGGGGGAGGATGAGCAGTTCTTC	CASSLQGQGEDEQFF
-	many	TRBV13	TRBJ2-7	TGTGCCAGCAGCTTAGGTGGGCAGGCCTACGAGCAGTACTTC	CASSLGGQAYEQYF
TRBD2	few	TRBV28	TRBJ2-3	TGTGCCAGCAGTTCCCTAGCGGGGGGGGACACAGATACGCAGTATTTT	CASSSLAGGDTDTQYF
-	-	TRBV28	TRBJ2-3	TGTGCCAGCAGTTTCGGCTCTCCGTCGTCCGACAGCACAGATACGCAGTATTTT	CASSFGSPSSDSTDTQYF
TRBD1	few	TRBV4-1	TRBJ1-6	TGCGCCAGCAGCCGCCTACCGGAGACAGGGCAATCACCCCTCCACTTT	CASSRLPETGQSPLHF
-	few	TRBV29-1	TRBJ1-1	TGCAGCGTTGAAAGGGTGGGTTTTGGTAACACTGAAGCTTTCTTT	CSVERVGFGNTEAFF
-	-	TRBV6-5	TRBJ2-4	TGTGCCAGCAGTTACCAGGCGGGGCTAGCCAAAAACATTCAGTACTTC	CASSYQAGLAKNIQYF
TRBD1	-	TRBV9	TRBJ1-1	TGTGCCAGCAGCGATGGGGACAGGGGCGGGACTGAAGCTTTCTTT	CASSDGDRGGTEAFF
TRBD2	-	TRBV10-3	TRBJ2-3	TGTGCCTTCAGTGAGGGACTAGCGGGGGGTCGGTCGATAGATACGCAGTATTTT	CAFSEGLAGGRSIDTQYF
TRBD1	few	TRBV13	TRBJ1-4	TGTGCCAGCAGCATAGAGACAGGGGACGAAAAACTGTTTTTT	CASSIETGDEKLFF
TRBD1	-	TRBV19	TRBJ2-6	TGTGCCAGTAGTGCCCCACAGGGGACAGGGGCCAACGTCCTGACTTTC	CASSAPQGTGANVLTF
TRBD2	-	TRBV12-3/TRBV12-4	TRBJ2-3	TGTGCCAGCAGTTTCTGGGCGCAGGGAGCGGGAACAGATACGCAGTATTTT	CASSFWAQGAGTDTQYF
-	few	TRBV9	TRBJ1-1	TGTGCCAGCAGCCAATTCCCCGCTGGGAATAGGGAAGAAGCTTTCTTT	CASSQFPAGNREEAFF